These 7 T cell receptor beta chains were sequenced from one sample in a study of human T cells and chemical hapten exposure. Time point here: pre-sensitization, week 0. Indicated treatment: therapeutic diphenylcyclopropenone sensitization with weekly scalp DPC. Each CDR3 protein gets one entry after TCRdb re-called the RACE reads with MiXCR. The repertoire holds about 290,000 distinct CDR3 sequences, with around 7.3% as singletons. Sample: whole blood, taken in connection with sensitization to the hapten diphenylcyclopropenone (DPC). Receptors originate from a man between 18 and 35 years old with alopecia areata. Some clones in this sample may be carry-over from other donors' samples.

CDR3 amino acids: CASSSLGADTQYF. The CDR3 DNA follows: TGTGCCAGCAGCTCCCTGGGGGCAGATACGCAGTATTTT. V gene TRBV7-9 combines with J gene TRBJ2-3; D could derive from TRBD1 or TRBD2 (5 bases each). Germline V gene sequence: CDR1 SEHNR, CDR2 FQNEAQ (reference sequence). The CDR3 is made up of 13 amino acids. Trimming removed 4 bases from V and 4 bases from J, with 9 bases in between. The whole variable domain, remainder taken from reference TRBV7-9 and TRBJ2-3, is DTGVSQNPRHKITKRGQNVTFRCDPISEHNRLYWYRQTLGQGPEFLTYFQNEAQLEKSRLLSDRFSAERPKGSFSTLEIQRTEQGDSAMYLCASSSLGADTQYFGPGTRLTVL.

For the CDR3, the DNA is TGTGCCAGCAGCTTATACCCTAGCGGGGGGGCGAAAAATGAGCAGTTCTTC. Translating gives CASSLYPSGGAKNEQFF. The gene calls are TRBV7-3 and TRBJ2-1; 12 positions match TRBD2. Germline CDR1 reads SGHTA; CDR2 reads FQGTGA. After removal of 2 bases from V and 7 bases from J, the junction contained 9 bases not matched to a gene. There are 17 residues in the CDR3.

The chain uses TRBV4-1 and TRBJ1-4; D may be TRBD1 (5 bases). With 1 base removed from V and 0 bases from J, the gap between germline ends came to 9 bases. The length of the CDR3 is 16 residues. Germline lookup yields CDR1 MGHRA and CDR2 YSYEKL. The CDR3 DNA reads TGCGCCAGCAGCCAAGGGGACTCCTCAACTAATGAAAAACTGTTTTTT. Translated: CASSQGDSSTNEKLFF.

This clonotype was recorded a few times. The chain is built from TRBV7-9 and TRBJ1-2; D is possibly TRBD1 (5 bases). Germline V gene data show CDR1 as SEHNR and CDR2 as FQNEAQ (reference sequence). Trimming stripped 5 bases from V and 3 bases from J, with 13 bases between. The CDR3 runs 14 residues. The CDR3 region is CASSPGRGDYGYTF. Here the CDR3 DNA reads TGTGCCAGCAGCCCAGGACGAGGGGACTATGGCTACACCTTC.

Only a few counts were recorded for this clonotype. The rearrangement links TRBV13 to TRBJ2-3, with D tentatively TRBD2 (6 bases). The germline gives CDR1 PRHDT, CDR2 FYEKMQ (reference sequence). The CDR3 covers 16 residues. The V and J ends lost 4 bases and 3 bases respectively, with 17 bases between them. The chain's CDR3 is CASSSLLARRTDTQYF. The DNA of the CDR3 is TGTGCCAGCAGCTCGCTTCTAGCGAGGAGAACAGATACGCAGTATTTT.

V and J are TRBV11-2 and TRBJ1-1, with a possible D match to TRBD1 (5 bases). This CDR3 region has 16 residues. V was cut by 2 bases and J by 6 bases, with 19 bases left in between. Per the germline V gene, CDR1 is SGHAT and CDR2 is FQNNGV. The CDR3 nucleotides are TGTGCCAGCAGCTTATACGGGTTGGAGGGACCGGCTGAAGCTTTCTTT. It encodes CASSLYGLEGPAEAFF.

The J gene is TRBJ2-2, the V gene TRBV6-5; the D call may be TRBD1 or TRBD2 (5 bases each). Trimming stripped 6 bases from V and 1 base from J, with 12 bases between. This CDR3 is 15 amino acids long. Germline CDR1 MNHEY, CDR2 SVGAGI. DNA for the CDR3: TGTGCCAGCAGGTTCAGGGACCTGAACACCGGGGAGCTGTTTTTT. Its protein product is CASRFRDLNTGELFF.